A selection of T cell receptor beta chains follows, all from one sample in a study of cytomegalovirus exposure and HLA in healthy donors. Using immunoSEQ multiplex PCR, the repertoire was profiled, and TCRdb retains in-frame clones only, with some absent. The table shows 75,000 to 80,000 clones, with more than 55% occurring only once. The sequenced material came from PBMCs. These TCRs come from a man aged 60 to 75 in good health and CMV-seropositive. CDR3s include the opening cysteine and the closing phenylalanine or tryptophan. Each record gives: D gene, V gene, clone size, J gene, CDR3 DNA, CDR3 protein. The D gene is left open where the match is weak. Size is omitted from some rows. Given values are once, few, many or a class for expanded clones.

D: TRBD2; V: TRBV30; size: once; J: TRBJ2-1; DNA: TGTGCCTGGAGTACTACTAGCGTTAACAATGAGCAGTTCTTC; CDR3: CAWSTTSVNNEQFF
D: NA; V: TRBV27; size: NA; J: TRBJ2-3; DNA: TGTGCCAGCAGCATGGACACGCCGTCGGATACGCAGTATTTT; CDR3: CASSMDTPSDTQYF
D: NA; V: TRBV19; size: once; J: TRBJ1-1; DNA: TGTGCCAGTAGTATAGTTAGCAGGGCGGCTGAAGCTTTCTTT; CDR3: CASSIVSRAAEAFF
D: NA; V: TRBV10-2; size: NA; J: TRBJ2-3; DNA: TGCGCCAGCAGTATCAGGGATCTCACAGATACGCAGTATTTT; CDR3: CASSIRDLTDTQYF
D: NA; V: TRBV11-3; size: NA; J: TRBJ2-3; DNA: TGTGCCAGCAGCTTAGGCGGCCTAGACGCAGATACGCAGTATTTT; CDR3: CASSLGGLDADTQYF
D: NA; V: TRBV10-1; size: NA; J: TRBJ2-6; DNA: TGCGCCAGCAGTGACGGCTCTGGGGCCAACGTCCTGACTTTC; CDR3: CASSDGSGANVLTF
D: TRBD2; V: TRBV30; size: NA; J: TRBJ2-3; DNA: TGTGCCTGGACTAGCGGCAACACAGATACGCAGTATTTT; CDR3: CAWTSGNTDTQYF
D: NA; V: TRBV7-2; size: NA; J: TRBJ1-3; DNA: TGTGCCAGCAGCCAGTGGGGCAGTACCCTCTCTGGAAACACCATATATTTT; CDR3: CASSQWGSTLSGNTIYF
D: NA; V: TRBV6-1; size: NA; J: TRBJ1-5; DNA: TGTGCCAGCAGTGAAGTATCTAATCAGCCCCAGCATTTT; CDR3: CASSEVSNQPQHF
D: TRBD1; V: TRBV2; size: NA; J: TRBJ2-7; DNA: TGTGCCAGCAGTGGTCTGGGACAGGGGGCTAACGAGCAGTACTTC; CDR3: CASSGLGQGANEQYF
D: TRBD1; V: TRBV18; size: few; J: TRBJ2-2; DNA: TGTGCCAGCTCAACAGGGGACGGGGAGCTGTTTTTT; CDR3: CASSTGDGELFF
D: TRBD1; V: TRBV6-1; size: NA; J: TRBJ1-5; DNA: TGTGCCAGCAGTGATTACCCCGGGACAGGAGATCAGCCCCAGCATTTT; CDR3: CASSDYPGTGDQPQHF
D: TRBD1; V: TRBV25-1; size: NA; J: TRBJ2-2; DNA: TGTGCCAGCAGTGCCTTCTCCGTGGGACAGGGTTACACCGGGGAGCTGTTTTTT; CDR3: CASSAFSVGQGYTGELFF
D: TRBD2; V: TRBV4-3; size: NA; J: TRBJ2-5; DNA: TGCGCCAGCAGCCAAGAAGGAAGCGGGGCCCCGTTGGAGACCCAGTACTTC; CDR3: CASSQEGSGAPLETQYF
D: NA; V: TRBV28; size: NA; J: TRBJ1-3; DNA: TGTGCCAGCAGGGTCCAGGGTGCAGGAAACACCATATATTTT; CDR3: CASRVQGAGNTIYF
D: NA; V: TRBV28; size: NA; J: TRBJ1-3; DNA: TGTGCCAGCAGTATCGACAGGAGCTCTGGAAACACCATATATTTT; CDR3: CASSIDRSSGNTIYF
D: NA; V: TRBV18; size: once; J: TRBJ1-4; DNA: TGTGCCAGCCTCTCAGGGGCAAATGAAAAACTGTTTTTT; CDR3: CASLSGANEKLFF
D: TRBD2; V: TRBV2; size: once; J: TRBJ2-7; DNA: TGTGCCAGCAGAGAGACTAGCGGGGACCCCTACGAGCAGTACTTC; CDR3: CASRETSGDPYEQYF
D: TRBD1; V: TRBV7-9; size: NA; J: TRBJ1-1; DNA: TGTGCCAGCAGTTCTAGTAGGACAGGGCTGCACACTGAAGCTTTCTTT; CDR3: CASSSSRTGLHTEAFF
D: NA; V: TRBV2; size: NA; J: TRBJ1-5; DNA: TGTGCCAGCAGTCCCGGGGTTAATCAGCCCCAGCATTTT; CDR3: CASSPGVNQPQHF
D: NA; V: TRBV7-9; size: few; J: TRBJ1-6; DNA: TGTGCCAGCAGCTTAGGGCAGGGGCAATCACCCCTCCACTTT; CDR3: CASSLGQGQSPLHF
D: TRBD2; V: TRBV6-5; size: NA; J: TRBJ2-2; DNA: TGTGCCAGCAGTTCTACCGGGGGGGCGGGTGGCGGGGAGCTGTTTTTT; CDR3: CASSSTGGAGGGELFF
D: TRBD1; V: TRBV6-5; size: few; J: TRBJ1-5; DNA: TGTGCCAGCAGTGCAGGGGGCCCGAGGCAGCCCCAGCATTTT; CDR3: CASSAGGPRQPQHF
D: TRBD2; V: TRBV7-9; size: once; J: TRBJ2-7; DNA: TGTGCCAGCAGCCGCAATTCAGGAGCGGGGGGGCGCGAGCAGTACTTC; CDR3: CASSRNSGAGGREQYF
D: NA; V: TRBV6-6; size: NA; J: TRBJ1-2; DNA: TGTGCCAGCAGTTACGAGGGCGCGGGGGCAATGGGGGGCTACACCTTC; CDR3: CASSYEGAGAMGGYTF
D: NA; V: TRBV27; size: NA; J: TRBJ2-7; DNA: TGTGCCAGCAGGGAATTAGCGGATCTAGACGAGCAGTACTTC; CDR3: CASRELADLDEQYF
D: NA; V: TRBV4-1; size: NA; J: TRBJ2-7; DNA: TGCGCCAGCAGCCAAGGCGCAGGGTTGGACGAGCAGTACTTC; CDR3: CASSQGAGLDEQYF
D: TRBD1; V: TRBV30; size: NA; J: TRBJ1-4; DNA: TGTGCCTGGAGTGTAGGGGGCGGTAATGAAAAACTGTTTTTT; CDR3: CAWSVGGGNEKLFF